The T cell receptor beta chain described here comes from a study of CD8+CD57+ T cells in acquired aplastic anemia. The wider study: An average of about 3.4 ug of DNA was obtained from sorted CD4+ and CD8+ cells.

Germline-derived CDR1 and CDR2 are LGHDT and YNNKEL (reference sequence). Deletions cut 1 base from V and 11 bases from J, with 12 bases between. CDR3 length equals 13 residues. Genomic DNA templated the TCR beta VDJ and CDR3 profiling. MiXCR was run by TCRdb on the reads, yielding one entry per CDR3 protein. The sample shows 150,000 to 200,000 distinct CDR3 sequences, roughly 48% of them seen only once. This clonotype has ten or more counts. What it binds is unknown. Flow cytometry had shown expanded CD8+CD57+ cells in the patients chosen for sequencing. The diagnosis in all patients was severe acquired aplastic anemia. Patients were untreated when blood was sampled. General study points: Researchers report that fewer than 30 CD8+ CDR3 sequences appeared in both patients and controls.

The TCR sequence derives from a human donor with aplastic anemia. The specimen was sorted CD4+, CD8+, or CD8+CD57+ T cells (not recorded which) from PBMCs. The V call is TRBV3-1, the J call TRBJ1-5; D is ambiguous. Written as DNA, the CDR3 is TGTGCCAGCAGCCAAGGTCCGACGGTTTCCCAGCATTTT. It codes for CASSQGPTVSQHF.